One sample yielded the 5 T cell receptor beta chains listed below, sequenced in a study of blood T cell repertoires in COVID-19. The assay was immunoSEQ multiplex PCR, and TCRdb's table has in-frame clones only and misses some. The sample carries fewer than 100,000 clones, roughly 80% recorded once. Sequenced: peripheral blood. Receptors were obtained from a middle-aged man with acute or convalescent COVID-19.

This clone was seen a handful of times. The chain joins TRBV12-3 or TRBV12-4 to TRBJ1-1; unclear D gene. The CDR3 consists of 12 residues. V shed 5 bases and J shed 1 base, with 5 bases lying between them. As DNA, the CDR3 is TGTGCCAGCAGTATCGGGAACACTGAAGCTTTCTTT. Protein product: CASSIGNTEAFF.

The CDR3 spells CASSILAGPNTDTQYF. The CDR3 DNA reads as TGTGCCAGTAGTATCTTAGCGGGGCCGAACACAGATACGCAGTATTTT. The chain is built from TRBV19 and TRBJ2-3, with 8 bases identical to TRBD2. V shed 3 bases and J 2 bases; nucleotides not matched to a gene: 7. The V gene's germline CDR1 is LNHDA and CDR2 SQIVND (reference sequence). The CDR3 covers 16 residues.

The rearrangement uses TRBV2 and TRBJ1-6; D is unclear. Germline CDR1 is SNHLY and CDR2 is FYNNEI. Trimming removed 4 bases at V and 9 bases at J, with 19 bases between. The CDR3 is 16 residues long. The CDR3 DNA follows: TGTGCCAGCAGTGGGGAGGCTTCGGTTAGCGGTTCACCCCTCCACTTT. Translated: CASSGEASVSGSPLHF.

The J gene is TRBJ2-1, the V gene TRBV6-2 or TRBV6-3; D is unresolved. V shed 5 bases and J shed 7 bases, with 6 bases lying between them. Germline CDR1 MNHEY, CDR2 SVGEGT. CDR3 size: 11 residues. CDR3 coding DNA: TGTGCCAGCAGTGCGGTAAATGAGCAGTTCTTC. Translation gives CASSAVNEQFF.

In this sample, this clone turned up once. The V and J genes are TRBV29-1 and TRBJ2-2, with D tentatively TRBD1 (6 bases). The CDR3 has 12 residues. The germline V gene encodes CDR1 SQVTM and CDR2 ANQGSEA. Trimming stripped 6 bases from V and 4 bases from J, with 9 bases between. In nucleotides, the CDR3 is TGCAGCGTACAGGGTGCCACCGGGGAGCTGTTTTTT. This codes for CSVQGATGELFF.